Listed below are T cell receptor beta chains from one sample, sequenced in a study of cytomegalovirus exposure and HLA in healthy donors. Produced via immunoSEQ multiplex PCR; TCRdb's table is partial and in-frame only. The sample holds 180,000 or so clones; 77% are singletons and the top ten take 3.7%. Input material: PBMCs. The receptors shown here come from a woman aged 60 to 75 in good health and CMV-seropositive. The CDR3 runs from the conserved cysteine through the conserved F or W. The order of the fields is D gene, clone size, J gene, CDR3 length, V gene, CDR3 protein, CDR3 DNA. D genes are given only for firm matches. Only some rows state a clone size, as once, few, many or a class for expanded clones.

TRBD2	-	TRBJ2-7	12	TRBV28	CATIAGVREQYF	TGTGCCACCATAGCGGGAGTAAGGGAGCAGTACTTC
-	-	TRBJ1-2	12	TRBV30	CAWSSGIYGYTF	TGTGCCTGGAGTTCAGGGATCTATGGCTACACCTTC
TRBD1	-	TRBJ2-1	16	TRBV15	CATSRDRETGKNEQFF	TGTGCCACCAGCAGAGATCGTGAGACAGGGAAGAATGAGCAGTTCTTC
TRBD1	once	TRBJ2-1	13	TRBV30	CAWSPGGVTEQFF	TGTGCCTGGAGTCCAGGGGGAGTAACTGAGCAGTTCTTC
TRBD1	-	TRBJ2-6	17	TRBV30	CAWMTGYRSSGANVLTF	TGTGCCTGGATGACAGGGTACAGGAGCTCTGGGGCCAACGTCCTGACTTTC
-	-	TRBJ1-2	14	TRBV7-9	CASSQRRGGYGYTF	TGTGCCAGCAGCCAGAGAAGGGGAGGCTATGGCTACACCTTC
-	once	TRBJ1-2	13	TRBV4-3	CASSRDTTYGYTF	TGCGCCAGCAGCAGAGACACGACCTATGGCTACACCTTC
TRBD1	once	TRBJ1-2	13	TRBV7-6	CASSLSHRGQYTF	TGTGCCAGCAGCTTAAGTCACAGGGGGCAGTACACCTTC
-	-	TRBJ2-5	14	TRBV30	CAWSVGSRQETQYF	TGTGCCTGGAGTGTCGGTAGTCGGCAAGAGACCCAGTACTTC
TRBD2	-	TRBJ2-5	13	TRBV29-1	CSVLLAGGKTQYF	TGCAGCGTTCTTCTAGCGGGAGGGAAGACCCAGTACTTC
-	-	TRBJ2-7	15	TRBV18	CASSPKEAGIVEQYF	TGTGCCAGCTCCCCGAAGGAGGCAGGCATCGTCGAGCAGTACTTC
-	-	TRBJ1-2	13	TRBV7-2	CASSLSSLYGYTF	TGTGCCAGCAGCTTGTCTTCCCTCTATGGCTACACCTTC
-	few	TRBJ2-5	16	TRBV19	CASSIFVGAGAGEQYF	TGTGCCAGTAGTATATTCGTTGGGGCAGGGGCTGGGGAGCAGTACTTC
-	-	TRBJ2-2	15	TRBV5-8	CASSLQGGGTGELFF	TGTGCCAGCAGCTTACAGGGCGGTGGGACCGGGGAGCTGTTTTTT
-	-	TRBJ2-7	15	TRBV27	CASSLRAGAPYEQYF	TGTGCCAGCAGCCTCCGGGCGGGGGCACCCTACGAGCAGTACTTC
-	-	TRBJ2-7	11	TRBV18	CASSSGDEQYF	TGTGCCAGCTCCTCGGGGGACGAGCAGTACTTC
-	-	TRBJ2-2	14	TRBV29-1	CSVVGRANTGELFF	TGCAGCGTTGTGGGCAGGGCGAACACCGGGGAGCTGTTTTTT
TRBD2	-	TRBJ2-3	16	TRBV11-2	CASSFLSGRGTDTQYF	TGTGCCAGCAGCTTTTTAAGCGGGAGGGGCACAGATACGCAGTATTTT
TRBD2	-	TRBJ2-3	16	TRBV9	CASSLTSGGAPDTQYF	TGTGCCAGCAGCCTCACTAGCGGGGGGGCCCCAGATACGCAGTATTTT
TRBD1	-	TRBJ1-6	15	TRBV6-5	CASSSPGQGPSPLHF	TGTGCCAGCAGTTCACCGGGACAGGGACCTTCACCCCTCCACTTT
-	-	TRBJ1-2	14	TRBV4-1	CASSQGLVGYGYTF	TGCGCCAGCAGCCAAGGTTTGGTCGGCTATGGCTACACCTTC
-	-	TRBJ1-1	13	TRBV5-8	CASSLVRNTEAFF	TGTGCCAGCAGCTTGGTCAGGAACACTGAAGCTTTCTTT
TRBD1	-	TRBJ1-2	16	TRBV28	CASRPRGGSRDYGYTF	TGTGCCAGCAGGCCTAGAGGGGGCAGTAGGGACTATGGCTACACCTTC
TRBD2	once	TRBJ2-2	16	TRBV11-2	CASSILAGGITGELFF	TGTGCCAGCAGCATCCTAGCGGGAGGGATCACCGGGGAGCTGTTTTTT
-	-	TRBJ1-5	12	TRBV28	CASLTGTQPQHF	TGTGCCAGCCTAACAGGGACCCAGCCCCAGCATTTT
-	-	TRBJ2-5	12	TRBV5-1	CASSLAMETQYF	TGCGCCAGCAGCTTGGCCATGGAGACCCAGTACTTC
TRBD1	-	TRBJ1-1	15	TRBV7-9	CASSPRPGQGDEAFF	TGTGCCAGCAGCCCCCGCCCAGGACAGGGGGACGAAGCTTTCTTT
TRBD1	-	TRBJ2-7	14	TRBV27	CASSKWDSYYEQYF	TGTGCCAGCAGTAAATGGGACAGCTACTACGAGCAGTACTTC
TRBD2	-	TRBJ2-7	15	TRBV28	CASSSPSGGSYEQYF	TGTGCCAGCAGTTCCCCTAGCGGGGGGAGCTACGAGCAGTACTTC
-	-	TRBJ1-3	18	TRBV21-1	CASSIGDPTRLVGNTIYF	TGTGCCAGCAGCATTGGAGACCCAACCCGGTTAGTCGGAAACACCATATATTTT